This TCR beta chain was identified in a study of blood T cell repertoires in COVID-19. Looking at the study overall: The analysed material was cDNA or gDNA that came from T cells, B-cell-depleted T cells, or PBMCs.

Assay used: immunoSEQ multiplex PCR; TCRdb lists only in-frame clones, some missing. The top ten hold about 9.9% of the sample, which has hundreds of thousands of clones, 75% to 90% seen once. Everyone who took part was roughly 18 to 89 years old, and they came from about two dozen US areas. Per the germline V gene, CDR1 is PRHDT and CDR2 is FYEKMQ (reference sequence). The CDR3 loop spans 17 amino acids. The junction had 10 bases not matched to a gene; V was cut back by 2 bases and J by 2 bases. The sequence came from a woman aged 40-49 years who had recovered from COVID-19. V is TRBV13 and J is TRBJ2-7; 9 bases agree with TRBD2. The sequenced sample was PBMCs or T cells enriched from blood (not recorded which). CDR3 protein: CASSLSRGRARPYEQYF. The CDR3 DNA reads TGTGCCAGCAGCTTAAGTCGCGGGAGGGCCAGACCCTACGAGCAGTACTTC. The variable domain in full, with the rest retrieved from reference TRBV13 and TRBJ2-7, is AAGVIQSPRHLIKEKRETATLKCYPIPRHDTVYWYQQGPGQDPQFLISFYEKMQSDKGSIPDRFSAQQFSDYHSELNMSSLELGDSALYFCASSLSRGRARPYEQYFGPGTRLTVT.